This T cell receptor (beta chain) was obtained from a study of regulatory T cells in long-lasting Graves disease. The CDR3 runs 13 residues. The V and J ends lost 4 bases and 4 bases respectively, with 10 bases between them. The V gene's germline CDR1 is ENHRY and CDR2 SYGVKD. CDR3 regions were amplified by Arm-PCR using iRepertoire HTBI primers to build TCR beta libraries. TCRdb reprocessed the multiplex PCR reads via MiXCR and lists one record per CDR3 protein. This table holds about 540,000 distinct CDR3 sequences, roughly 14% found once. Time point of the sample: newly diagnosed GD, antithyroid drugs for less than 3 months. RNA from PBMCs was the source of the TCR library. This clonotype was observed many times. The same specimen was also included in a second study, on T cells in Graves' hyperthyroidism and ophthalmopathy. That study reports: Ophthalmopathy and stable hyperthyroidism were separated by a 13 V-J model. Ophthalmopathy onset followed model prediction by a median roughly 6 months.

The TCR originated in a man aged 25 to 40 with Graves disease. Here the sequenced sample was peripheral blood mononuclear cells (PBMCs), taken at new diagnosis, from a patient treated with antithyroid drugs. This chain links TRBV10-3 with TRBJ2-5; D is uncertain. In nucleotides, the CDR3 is TGTGCCATCAGTGGGGGTGAAGGAGAGACCCAGTACTTC. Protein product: CAISGGEGETQYF.